The 30 T cell receptor beta chains below were found in one sample sequenced in a study of siplizumab effects on memory and regulatory T cells. TCRdb's table, derived via immunoSEQ multiplex PCR, lists solely in-frame clones and lacks some. The sample has some 81,000 clones, 85% to 95% seen once. The sample comprised CD8+ T cells sorted from blood. These receptors came from a human donor in good health.

The chain joins TRBV27 to TRBJ1-1, with 7 bases identical to TRBD1. CDR1 is MNHEY, CDR2 SMNVEV, per germline (reference sequence). Trimming removed 1 base from V and 0 bases from J; junction bases left unmatched: 5. CDR3 length: 16 residues. In DNA, the CDR3 is TGTGCCAGCAGTTTATTGGGACAGAGCATGAACACTGAAGCTTTCTTT. Its protein product is CASSLLGQSMNTEAFF.

V gene TRBV29-1 combines with J gene TRBJ2-4; 7 nucleotides line up with TRBD2. The CDR3 extends over 12 amino acids. The germline V gene has CDR1 SQVTM and CDR2 ANQGSEA. Unmatched junction bases numbered 6, after V lost 6 bases and J lost 7 bases. CDR3 region: CSVLGGMNIQYF. The CDR3 DNA reads TGCAGCGTCCTGGGGGGGATGAACATTCAGTACTTC.

V usage is TRBV18 and J usage is TRBJ1-5; 8 nucleotides line up with TRBD1. J was trimmed by 4 bases and V by 6 bases; bases with no gene match: 8. Looked up from germline, CDR1 is KGHSH and CDR2 is LQKENI. The CDR3 is 15 residues long. As DNA, the CDR3 is TGTGCCAGCTCTCTAAGACAGGGGAGGAATCAGCCCCAGCATTTT. The encoded protein is CASSLRQGRNQPQHF.

V usage is TRBV5-1 and J usage is TRBJ2-4; maybe TRBD2 (5 bases). V was clipped by 0 bases and J by 8 bases, with 12 bases between them. In germline, CDR1 is SGHRS, CDR2 YFSETQ. The CDR3 spans 14 residues. The CDR3, as DNA: TGCGCCAGCAGCTTGGCCGGCGGGTCGGACATTCAGTACTTC. Protein: CASSLAGGSDIQYF. Drawing the rest from reference TRBV5-1 and TRBJ2-4, the complete variable domain is KAGVTQTPRYLIKTRGQQVTLSCSPISGHRSVSWYQQTPGQGLQFLFEYFSETQRNKGNFPGRFSGRQFSNSRSEMNVSTLELGDSALYLCASSLAGGSDIQYFGAGTRLSVL.

The chain links TRBV6-5 to TRBJ2-7; tentatively, D is TRBD1 or TRBD2 (6 bases each). The ends were cut back, 4 bases at V and 0 bases at J, with 13 bases in the middle. The CDR3 has 15 amino acids. CDR1 MNHEY and CDR2 SVGAGI come from the germline V gene. In nucleotides, the CDR3 is TGTGCCAGCAGTTTTGGGGGGCTAAGCTCCTACGAGCAGTACTTC. Encoded protein: CASSFGGLSSYEQYF.

V and J are TRBV2 and TRBJ2-7; 7 nucleotides align to TRBD2. V was pared by 3 bases and J by 5 bases, with 10 bases of the junction left unmatched. In germline, CDR1 is SNHLY, CDR2 FYNNEI. This CDR3 region has 15 residues. CDR3 in DNA: TGTGCCAGCAGTGAGGTGCGGTCAGGGAGGGACGAGCAGTACTTC. As protein: CASSEVRSGRDEQYF.

The V gene is TRBV5-6, the J gene TRBJ2-7; no firm D call. V was pared by 1 base and J by 4 bases, with 15 bases between. Germline V lookup: CDR1 SGHDT, CDR2 YYEEEE. There are 15 residues in the CDR3. CDR3: CASSLYRSPTYEQYF. The CDR3 DNA reads as TGTGCCAGCAGCTTGTATCGCAGCCCTACTTACGAGCAGTACTTC.

CDR3 DNA sequence: TGTGCCAGCAGCTTGGAGACCGGGACTAGCGAGGCTTTACCCGGGGAGCTGTTTTTT. This codes for CASSLETGTSEALPGELFF. The chain has TRBV5-4 and TRBJ2-2, with 10 bases that match TRBD2. Trimming removed 0 bases from V and 6 bases from J; junction bases left unmatched: 14. The CDR3 is 19 residues long. Germline CDR1 and CDR2: SGHNT and YYREEE (reference sequence).

The chain couples TRBV11-2 to TRBJ1-4; perhaps TRBD1 as D (6 bases). Trimming took off 3 bases at V and 8 bases at J, with 16 bases between the two ends. CDR1 and CDR2 from the germline V gene are SGHAT and FQNNGV. This CDR3 has 15 amino acids. CDR3 protein: CASSFSNRADEKLFF. The CDR3 DNA reads TGTGCCAGCAGCTTTTCGAACAGGGCAGACGAAAAACTGTTTTTT.

J is TRBJ2-1 and V is TRBV7-8, with a tentative D call TRBD2 (5 bases). Germline CDR1 reads SGHVS; CDR2 reads FQNEAQ. V lost 2 bases to trimming and J lost 3 bases, with 11 bases between them. This CDR3 region has 15 residues. CDR3 sequence: CASSLPGLFYNEQFF. CDR3 DNA sequence: TGTGCCAGCAGCTTACCTGGACTCTTCTACAATGAGCAGTTCTTC.

The chain links TRBV7-6 to TRBJ1-4, with D perhaps matching TRBD1 (6 bases). V gave up 2 bases and J gave up 7 bases, with 14 bases separating them. The CDR3 extends over 15 amino acids. The germline CDR1 and CDR2 sequences are SGHVS and FNYEAQ. The CDR3 DNA sequence: TGTGCCAGCAGCTTAAGTAGGGGGGAGAGTGAAAAACTGTTTTTT. It is translated as CASSLSRGESEKLFF.

On this clone itself: Germline is not matched at one junction end, which may reflect a read error. The rearrangement uses TRBV6-5 and TRBJ2-1; no reliable D call. Per the germline V gene, CDR1 is MNHEY and CDR2 is SVGAGI. The length of the CDR3 is 12 residues. CDR3 residues: CASSYSNNEQFF. In DNA form, the CDR3 reads TGTGCCAGCAGTTACTCCAACAATGAGCAGTTCTTC.

The chain couples TRBV6-6 to TRBJ2-7; a possible D gene is TRBD1 (6 bases). The CDR3 is 13 amino acids. Per germline, CDR1 MNHNY and CDR2 SVGAGI (reference sequence). The ends were cut back, 6 bases at V and 2 bases at J, with 11 bases in the middle. CDR3 residues: CASSRDTPYEQYF. Here the CDR3 DNA reads TGTGCCAGCAGCCGGGACACTCCCTACGAGCAGTACTTC.

The J gene is TRBJ2-7, the V gene TRBV27, with D perhaps assigned TRBD1 or TRBD2 (5 bases each). The CDR3 is made up of 14 amino acids. Deletions cut 3 bases from V and 3 bases from J, with 12 bases between. Looked up from germline, CDR1 is MNHEY and CDR2 is SMNVEV (reference sequence). Here the CDR3 DNA reads TGTGCCAGCAGTTTGCAGGGAGCTTTCTACGAGCAGTACTTC. Amino acids: CASSLQGAFYEQYF.

This clone occurred many times. The chain recombines TRBV10-1 with TRBJ2-7, with TRBD2 matching 8 bases. Looked up from germline, CDR1 is WNHNN and CDR2 is SYGVQD (reference sequence). This CDR3 region has 17 residues. With V trimmed by 5 bases and J by 5 bases, 17 bases remained unmatched. The CDR3 nucleotides are TGCGCCAGCAGTCCATCTCCTTTTAGCGGGGCCGGGGACGAGCAGTACTTC. Its protein is CASSPSPFSGAGDEQYF.

The CDR3 nucleotides are TGTGCCAGCAGCGTAGTTGGGGAAAATGAGCAGTTCTTC. It specifies CASSVVGENEQFF. V is TRBV9 and J is TRBJ2-1; no definite D call. With 0 bases removed from V and 7 bases from J, the gap between germline ends came to 8 bases. This CDR3 spans 13 amino acids. The germline gives CDR1 SGDLS, CDR2 YYNGEE.

The chain links TRBV5-8 to TRBJ1-5; perhaps TRBD1 as D (5 bases). CDR3 length equals 15 residues. Germline CDR1 and CDR2: SGHTS and YDEGEE. V was trimmed by 4 bases and J by 4 bases, leaving 15 bases between them. The DNA for the CDR3 is TGTGCCAGCAGCAAGGGGACGGGTGGGAATCAGCCCCAGCATTTT. It specifies CASSKGTGGNQPQHF.

The chain uses TRBV7-9 and TRBJ2-7; D unresolved. V lost 5 bases and J lost 5, with 13 bases in between. CDR3 length equals 13 residues. Germline V gene data show CDR1 as SEHNR and CDR2 as FQNEAQ (reference sequence). The CDR3 nucleotides read TGTGCCAGCAGCCCGGTCCTAGAACACGAGCAGTACTTC. Translation: CASSPVLEHEQYF.

The gene calls are TRBV23-1 and TRBJ2-1; the D call may be TRBD1 or TRBD2 (6 bases each). TRBV23-1 is labeled an ORF, and its function is uncertain. The CDR3 consists of 14 residues. V was shortened by 11 bases and J by 3 bases, with 17 bases between the two germline ends. The CDR3 loop reads CAPPGGANYNEQFF. In DNA form, the CDR3 reads TGCGCCCCCCCCGGGGGCGCGAACTACAATGAGCAGTTCTTC.

The chain links TRBV4-1 to TRBJ2-1; perhaps TRBD2 as D (6 bases). V was shortened by 5 bases and J by 8 bases, with 19 bases between the two germline ends. CDR3 length equals 15 residues. Germline CDR1 is MGHRA and CDR2 is YSYEKL. The DNA of the CDR3 is TGCGCCAGCAGCTTACCGGGACTGGGGATGGATGAGCAGTTCTTC. Translated: CASSLPGLGMDEQFF.

This chain links TRBV9 with TRBJ2-7; TRBD2 matches 13 bases. V shed 3 bases and J 3 bases; nucleotides not matched to a gene: 3. Germline CDR1 is SGDLS and CDR2 is YYNGEE. The CDR3 is 15 residues long. The CDR3 protein is CASSGGTSGNYEQYF. CDR3 sequence (DNA): TGTGCCAGCAGCGGAGGGACTAGCGGGAACTACGAGCAGTACTTC.

Details on this clone: This is likely a read error, given that the CDR3 carries no conserved phenylalanine or tryptophan at its end. The limits of the CDR3 on the DNA are not certain, so only TCRdb's listed CDR3 is given. This chain uses TRBV6-4 with TRBJ1-2. Germline V gene lookup returns CDR1 MRHNA and CDR2 SNTAGT. The CDR3 region is 9 residues in length, termini included. The CDR3 reads CASSLFLNH.

This CDR3 reads CASSLDGELFF. The CDR3 bases are TGTGCCAGCAGCTTAGATGGGGAGCTGTTTTTT. V usage is TRBV7-3 and J usage is TRBJ2-2; no clear D gene. V shed 2 bases and J shed 8 bases, with 3 bases lying between them. Germline V gives CDR1 SGHTA, CDR2 FQGTGA. The CDR3 sequence is 11 residues long. The whole variable domain, filled in from reference TRBV7-3 and TRBJ2-2, reads GAGVSQTPSNKVTEKGKYVELRCDPISGHTALYWYRQSLGQGPEFLIYFQGTGAADDSGLPNDRFFAVRPEGSVSTLKIQRTERGDSAVYLCASSLDGELFFGEGSRLTVL.

The chain couples TRBV27 to TRBJ2-1; D is ambiguous. The CDR3 has 15 amino acids. The ends were cut back, 5 bases at V and 10 bases at J, with 21 bases in the middle. Per germline, CDR1 MNHEY and CDR2 SMNVEV (reference sequence). The CDR3 loop reads CASSESGPQTTEQFF. The CDR3 DNA reads TGTGCCAGCAGTGAATCCGGGCCTCAGACAACAGAGCAGTTCTTC.

The genes are TRBV6-4 and TRBJ2-1; no firm D call. The CDR3 is 17 amino acids. V dropped 3 bases and J dropped 0 bases, with 15 bases sitting between them. Germline CDR1 reads MRHNA; CDR2 reads SNTAGT. CDR3 coding DNA: TGTGCCAGCAGTGAATTTGGCACAAGATACTCCTACAATGAGCAGTTCTTC. The encoded protein is CASSEFGTRYSYNEQFF.

The CDR3 region is CASSLIPGQGYYEQYF. CDR3 nucleotides: TGTGCCAGTAGCCTTATTCCGGGACAGGGCTACTACGAGCAGTACTTC. The chain carries TRBV19 and TRBJ2-7; TRBD1 aligns across 9 bases. CDR1 LNHDA and CDR2 SQIVND come from the germline V gene (reference sequence). With 6 bases clipped from V and 3 bases from J, the junction kept 12 bases outside the gene matches. The CDR3 consists of 16 residues.

The chain carries TRBV21-1 and TRBJ2-3. TRBV21-1 is described as a pseudogene. The CDR3 is made up of 15 amino acids. CDR3 nucleotides: TGTGCCAGCAGTGCCGGACCGCCTTGGACAGATACGCAGTATTTT. It is translated as CASSAGPPWTDTQYF.

V and J are TRBV4-1 and TRBJ1-1; no clear D. V was pared by 2 bases and J by 2 bases, with 0 bases between. Germline CDR1 reads MGHRA; CDR2 reads YSYEKL. This CDR3 spans 11 amino acids. This CDR3 is CASSQNTEAFF. The CDR3 bases are TGCGCCAGCAGCCAAAACACTGAAGCTTTCTTT.

The chain uses TRBV19 and TRBJ2-5; possible D gene TRBD1, 6 bases. CDR3 length: 14 residues. Trimming cost V 9 bases and J 0 bases, with 14 bases left between them. Germline V gene data show CDR1 as LNHDA and CDR2 as SQIVND (reference sequence). The CDR3 sequence: CASSGAANQETQYF. CDR3 in DNA: TGTGCCAGCTCAGGGGCCGCAAACCAAGAGACCCAGTACTTC.

The genes are TRBV7-8 and TRBJ2-7, with D tentatively TRBD2 (7 bases). The V end was cut by 6 bases, the J end by 3 bases, with 18 bases between. The CDR3 is 15 amino acids. Germline loops: CDR1 SGHVS, CDR2 FQNEAQ. In DNA, the CDR3 is TGTGCCAGCAGTTCAGGGGCGGGAGATATCTACGAGCAGTACTTC. Translation: CASSSGAGDIYEQYF.